Each of the 5 T cell receptor beta chains below was sequenced from the same sample in a study of beta chain features in type 1 diabetes. The investigators reverse transcribed all of the isolated RNA, so they sequenced expressed TCRB transcripts. The assay was immunoSEQ multiplex PCR, and TCRdb's table has in-frame clones only and misses some. The sample carries over 650,000 clones, about 14% recorded once. Their recognized antigens are unknown. Notes on the study in general: TCRB CDR3s were moderately but significantly shorter in Type 1 diabetes patients in all four CD4+ subsets.

The specimen sequenced was naive CD4+ T cells from blood. The receptors were sampled from a man between 18 and 29 years old with type 1 diabetes.

The rearrangement uses TRBV29-1 and TRBJ2-1; 11 positions match TRBD2. CDR1 and CDR2 from the germline V gene are SQVTM and ANQGSEA. J lost 5 bases, V lost 6 bases, and 6 bases had no gene match. This CDR3 is 14 amino acids long. This chain's CDR3 is CSVATSGINNEQFF. The CDR3 coding sequence is TGCAGCGTCGCGACTAGCGGGATAAACAATGAGCAGTTCTTC.

The V gene is TRBV7-2, the J gene TRBJ2-3; perhaps TRBD2 as D (5 bases). The ends were cut back, 4 bases at V and 2 bases at J, with 10 bases in the middle. This CDR3 is 14 amino acids long. CDR1 is SGHTA, CDR2 FQGNSA, per germline. CDR3 nucleotide sequence: TGTGCCAGCAGCTCAGCGGCGCTCACAGATACGCAGTATTTT. It translates to CASSSAALTDTQYF. Based on the CDR3 plus reference TRBV7-2 and TRBJ2-3, the full variable domain is GAGVSQSPSNKVTEKGKDVELRCDPISGHTALYWYRQSLGQGLEFLIYFQGNSAPDKSGLPSDRFSAERTGGSVSTLTIQRTQQEDSAVYLCASSSAALTDTQYFGPGTRLTVL.

The J gene is TRBJ1-4, the V gene TRBV7-2, with D unclear. The length of the CDR3 is 13 residues. Germline-derived CDR1 and CDR2 are SGHTA and FQGNSA. V lost 4 bases to trimming and J lost 7 bases, with 10 bases between them. The CDR3, as DNA: TGTGCCAGCAGCTACACGGGATTTGAAAAACTGTTTTTT. Translation: CASSYTGFEKLFF.

The chain uses TRBV11-2 and TRBJ2-7; 7 bases are a match to TRBD1. Germline CDR1 is SGHAT and CDR2 is FQNNGV. The CDR3 is made up of 15 amino acids. V was pared by 5 bases and J by 3 bases, with 10 bases of the junction left unmatched. The CDR3 DNA follows: TGTGCCAGCAGCGTCGAGACAGGGATGGACTACGAGCAGTACTTC. It is translated as CASSVETGMDYEQYF.

This rearrangement joins TRBV6-5 to TRBJ2-6, with D perhaps matching TRBD2 (5 bases). In germline, CDR1 is MNHEY, CDR2 SVGAGI. The CDR3 extends over 16 amino acids. The V gene lost 0 bases and the J gene lost 3 bases, with 9 bases spanning the gap. The CDR3 is CASSYSTGIGANVLTF. The CDR3 DNA reads TGTGCCAGCAGTTACTCGACGGGGATTGGGGCCAACGTCCTGACTTTC.